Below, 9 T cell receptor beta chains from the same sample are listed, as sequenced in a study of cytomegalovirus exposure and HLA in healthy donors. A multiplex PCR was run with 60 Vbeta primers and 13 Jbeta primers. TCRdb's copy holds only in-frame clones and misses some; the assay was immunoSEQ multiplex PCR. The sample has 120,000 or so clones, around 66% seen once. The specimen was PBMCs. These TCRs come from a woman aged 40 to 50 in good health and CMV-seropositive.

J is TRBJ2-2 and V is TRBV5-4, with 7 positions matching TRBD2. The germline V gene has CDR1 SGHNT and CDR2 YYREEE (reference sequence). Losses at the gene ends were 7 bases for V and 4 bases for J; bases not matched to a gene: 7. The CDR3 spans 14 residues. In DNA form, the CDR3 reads TGTGCCAGCTCGCGGGAGACTCTCACCGGGGAGCTGTTTTTT. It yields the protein CASSRETLTGELFF.

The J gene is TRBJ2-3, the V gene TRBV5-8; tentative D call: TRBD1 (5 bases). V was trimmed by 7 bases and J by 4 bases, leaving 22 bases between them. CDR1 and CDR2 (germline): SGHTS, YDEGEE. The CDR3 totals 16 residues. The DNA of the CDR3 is TGTGCCAGCGGGCCACGGAGTGGGGCAGCCTCAGATACGCAGTATTTT. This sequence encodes CASGPRSGAASDTQYF.

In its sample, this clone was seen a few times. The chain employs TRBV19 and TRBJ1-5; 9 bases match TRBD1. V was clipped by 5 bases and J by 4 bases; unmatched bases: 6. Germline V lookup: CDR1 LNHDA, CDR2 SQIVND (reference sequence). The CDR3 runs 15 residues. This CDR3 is CASSSGTGRNQPQHF. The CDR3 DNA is TGTGCCAGTAGTTCCGGGACAGGGCGAAATCAGCCCCAGCATTTT.

CDR3 DNA: TGTGCCATCAGTGATTCAGGGGGCGCTGAAGCTTTCTTT. It specifies CAISDSGGAEAFF. This chain connects TRBV10-3 to TRBJ1-1; TRBD1 matches 8 bases. Germline assignment: CDR1 ENHRY and CDR2 SYGVKD. Trimming at V came to 3 bases and at J to 6 bases, leaving 3 bases not matched to a gene. The CDR3 has 13 amino acids.

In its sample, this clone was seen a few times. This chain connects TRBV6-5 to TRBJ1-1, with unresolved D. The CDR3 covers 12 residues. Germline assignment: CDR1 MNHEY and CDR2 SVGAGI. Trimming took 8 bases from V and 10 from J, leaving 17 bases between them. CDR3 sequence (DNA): TGTGCCAGCCGCGAGGGAAACTTGGGAGCTTTCTTT. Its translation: CASREGNLGAFF.

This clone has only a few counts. DNA for the CDR3: TGTGCCAGCAGCGCCGAACTAGCGGGTTATCTGAGCTCCTACAATGAGCAGTTCTTC. Translation gives CASSAELAGYLSSYNEQFF. The rearrangement joins TRBV7-8 to TRBJ2-1; 9 bases agree with TRBD2. Trimming removed 5 bases from V and 0 bases from J; junction bases left unmatched: 14. Germline CDR1 is SGHVS and CDR2 is FQNEAQ. The CDR3 is made up of 19 amino acids. Drawing the rest from reference TRBV7-8 and TRBJ2-1, the complete variable domain is GAGVSQSPRYKVAKRGQDVALRCDPISGHVSLFWYQQALGQGPEFLTYFQNEAQLDKSGLPSDRFFAERPEGSVSTLKIQRTQQEDSAVYLCASSAELAGYLSSYNEQFFGPGTRLTVL.

The CDR3 protein is CASSRAGGQETQYF. DNA of the CDR3: TGTGCCAGCAGCCGAGCGGGGGGGCAAGAGACCCAGTACTTC. V and J are TRBV4-2 and TRBJ2-5; 10 bases match TRBD2. The germline CDR1 and CDR2 sequences are LGHNA and YNFKEQ. V shed 4 bases and J 2 bases; nucleotides not matched to a gene: 1. The CDR3 loop spans 14 amino acids.

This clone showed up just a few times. DNA of the CDR3: TGTGCCAGCAGGAGGTCCTACACCGGGGAGCTGTTTTTT. Translating gives CASRRSYTGELFF. J is TRBJ2-2 and V is TRBV27; no reliable D call. In germline, CDR1 is MNHEY, CDR2 SMNVEV (reference sequence). This CDR3 is built from 13 residues. V lost 6 bases and J 3 bases, leaving 8 bases between the germline ends.

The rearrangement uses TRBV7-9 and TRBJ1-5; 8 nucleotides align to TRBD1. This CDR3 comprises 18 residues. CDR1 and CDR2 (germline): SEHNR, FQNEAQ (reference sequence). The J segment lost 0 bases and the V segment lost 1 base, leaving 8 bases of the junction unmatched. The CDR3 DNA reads TGTGCCAGCAGCTTAGGTCAAGGACAGGGTAATAGCAATCAGCCCCAGCATTTT. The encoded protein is CASSLGQGQGNSNQPQHF.